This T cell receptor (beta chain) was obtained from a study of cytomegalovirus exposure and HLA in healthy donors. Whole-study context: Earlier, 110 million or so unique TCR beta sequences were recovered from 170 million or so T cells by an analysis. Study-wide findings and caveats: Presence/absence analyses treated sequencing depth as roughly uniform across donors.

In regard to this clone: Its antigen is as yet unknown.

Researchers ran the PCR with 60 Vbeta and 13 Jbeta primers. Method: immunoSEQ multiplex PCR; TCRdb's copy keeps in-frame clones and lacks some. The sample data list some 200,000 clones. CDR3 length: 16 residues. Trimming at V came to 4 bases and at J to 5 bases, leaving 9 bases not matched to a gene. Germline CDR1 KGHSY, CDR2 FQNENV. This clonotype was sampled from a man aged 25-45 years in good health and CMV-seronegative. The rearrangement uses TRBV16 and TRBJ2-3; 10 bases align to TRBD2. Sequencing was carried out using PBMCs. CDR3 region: CASSRGTSVVQDTQYF. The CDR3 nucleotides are TGTGCCAGCAGCCGAGGGACTAGCGTTGTCCAAGATACGCAGTATTTT.